The 30 T cell receptor beta chains below were found in one sample sequenced in a study of T cells after yellow fever vaccination. TCRdb ran MiXCR on the 5' RACE reads and lists one entry per CDR3 protein. Altogether about 330,000 distinct CDR3 sequences are present, about 7.8% being singletons, with the ten largest covering 17%. Sample: PBMCs, taken 45 days after the first yellow fever vaccination. Every receptor here comes from a man younger than 30 who received the YFV17D yellow fever vaccine.

The table lists this clonotype with a few counts. The rearrangement uses TRBV4-1 and TRBJ1-1; D unresolved. V was trimmed by 0 bases and J by 7 bases, leaving 12 bases between them. CDR1 MGHRA and CDR2 YSYEKL come from the germline V gene. The CDR3 extends over 14 amino acids. CDR3 coding DNA: TGCGCCAGCAGCCAAGATACCGGGAACGGTGAAGCTTTCTTT. It is translated as CASSQDTGNGEAFF.

The rearrangement uses TRBV5-8 and TRBJ2-7, with D perhaps TRBD2 (6 bases). CDR3 length equals 15 residues. CDR1 SGHTS and CDR2 YDEGEE come from the germline V gene. Trimming left V 7 bases short and J 6 bases short, with 23 bases between. The CDR3 coding sequence is TGTGCCAGCTCGAAGAGACTAGAGAGGGTCGGCGAGCAGTACTTC. It translates to CASSKRLERVGEQYF.

CDR3 amino acids: CASSVTSYEQFF. The CDR3 nucleotides are TGCGCCAGCAGCGTCACTAGTTATGAGCAGTTCTTC. This chain links TRBV5-1 with TRBJ2-1; possibly TRBD2 for D (5 bases). The germline gives CDR1 SGHRS, CDR2 YFSETQ. Trimming removed 4 bases from V and 8 bases from J, with 10 bases in between. CDR3 length: 12 residues.

The chain couples TRBV12-3 or TRBV12-4 to TRBJ2-2, with a tentative D call TRBD1 (5 bases). The CDR3 contains 15 residues. V dropped 1 base and J dropped 4 bases, with 10 bases sitting between them. The CDR3 bases are TGTGCCAGCAGTTTAGGGGGAAGGGGCACCGGGGAGCTGTTTTTT. Its protein product is CASSLGGRGTGELFF.

Only a few counts were recorded for this clonotype. This sequence joins TRBV5-4 and TRBJ1-2, with D possibly TRBD1 on 5 matching bases. Germline V gene data show CDR1 as SGHNT and CDR2 as YYREEE (reference sequence). CDR3 length: 14 residues. Trimming cost V 4 bases and J 0 bases, with 10 bases left between them. This CDR3 reads CASSMGGANYGYTF. In DNA, the CDR3 is TGTGCCAGCAGCATGGGAGGGGCTAACTATGGCTACACCTTC.

In this sample, this clonotype turned up a few times. CDR3 nucleotide sequence: TGTGCCAGCAGCTCTACGACGACTTACCGGGGGTCAACAGGGGAGACCCAGTACTTC. Encoded protein: CASSSTTTYRGSTGETQYF. The rearrangement joins TRBV11-2 to TRBJ2-5; perhaps D is TRBD1 or TRBD2 (6 bases each). Looked up from germline, CDR1 is SGHAT and CDR2 is FQNNGV. This CDR3 region has 19 residues. V lost 4 bases to trimming and J lost 5 bases, with 29 bases between them.

This clonotype was found a few times. This rearrangement joins TRBV20-1 to TRBJ2-7; D is possibly TRBD1 or TRBD2 (6 bases each). The germline CDR1 and CDR2 sequences are DFQATT and SNEGSKA (reference sequence). The CDR3 is made up of 14 amino acids. The V gene lost 2 bases and the J gene lost 3 bases, with 14 bases spanning the gap. CDR3 sequence: CSARSGGGVYEQYV. The CDR3 nucleotides are TGCAGTGCTAGATCTGGGGGCGGGGTCTACGAGCAGTACGTC.

V and J are TRBV18 and TRBJ1-5, with TRBD1 matching over 7 bases. The trim removed 2 bases at V and 3 bases at J, leaving 4 bases unmatched. CDR1 is KGHSH and CDR2 is LQKENI in the germline V gene. The CDR3 has 15 amino acids. CDR3 nucleotide sequence: TGTGCCAGCTCACCAGGGACAGCATACAATCAGCCCCAGCATTTT. Residues: CASSPGTAYNQPQHF.

The sample holds a few counts of this clonotype. This sequence joins TRBV12-3 or TRBV12-4 and TRBJ2-7, with TRBD2 matching over 8 bases. CDR3 length: 14 amino acids. Trimming removed 4 bases from V and 3 bases from J; junction bases left unmatched: 5. DNA for the CDR3: TGTGCCAGCAGTTCGGGAGGGGGGGTCTACGAGCAGTACTTC. This sequence encodes CASSSGGGVYEQYF.

There are a few counts of this clonotype. The chain carries TRBV5-1 and TRBJ1-4; perhaps TRBD1 as D (5 bases). CDR1 and CDR2 from the germline V gene are SGHRS and YFSETQ. Deletions cut 0 bases from V and 2 bases from J, with 8 bases between. The CDR3 length is 15 residues. The CDR3 spells CASSLGGMTNEKLFF. In nucleotides, the CDR3 is TGCGCCAGCAGCTTGGGGGGGATGACTAATGAAAAACTGTTTTTT.

This chain joins TRBV15 and TRBJ1-5; TRBD1 might be the D (5 bases). Per germline, CDR1 LNHNV and CDR2 YYDKDF (reference sequence). The CDR3 spans 16 residues. The ends were cut back, 3 bases at V and 6 bases at J, with 18 bases in the middle. The CDR3 loop is CATSSEIGGVGQPQHF. CDR3 DNA: TGTGCCACCAGCAGTGAAATTGGGGGGGTCGGTCAGCCCCAGCATTTT. The variable domain in full, completed from reference TRBV15 and TRBJ1-5, reads DAMVIQNPRYQVTQFGKPVTLSCSQTLNHNVMYWYQQKSSQAPKLLFHYYDKDFNNEADTPDNFQSRRPNTSFCFLDIRSPGLGDTAMYLCATSSEIGGVGQPQHFGDGTRLSIL.

This chain links TRBV20-1 with TRBJ1-1; D is unresolved. Deletions cut 2 bases from V and 1 base from J, with 14 bases between. Germline loops: CDR1 DFQATT, CDR2 SNEGSKA (reference sequence). This CDR3 is built from 15 residues. The CDR3 sequence: CSARLLRGSNTEAFF. The CDR3 DNA sequence: TGCAGTGCTAGACTTCTTCGGGGATCGAACACTGAAGCTTTCTTT.

This clonotype has a handful of counts. The J gene is TRBJ2-3, the V gene TRBV7-2; the D gene could be TRBD1 or TRBD2 (6 bases each). Trimming removed 1 base at V and 1 base at J, with 12 bases between. Germline values: CDR1 SGHTA, CDR2 FQGNSA. There are 16 residues in the CDR3. In DNA, the CDR3 is TGTGCCAGCAGCTTAGTGGGGGGCGGGGGCACAGATACGCAGTATTTT. This codes for CASSLVGGGGTDTQYF.

This clonotype was detected only a few times. The chain recombines TRBV7-9 with TRBJ1-3, with unresolved D. CDR1 is SEHNR and CDR2 is FQNEAQ in the germline V gene (reference sequence). The V end was cut by 6 bases, the J end by 1 base, with 10 bases between. The CDR3 sequence is 14 residues long. The CDR3 nucleotides are TGTGCCAGCAGTCCGGTCTCTTCTGGAAACACCATATATTTT. This gives the protein CASSPVSSGNTIYF.

In its sample, this clonotype was seen many times. The CDR3 region is CASSLDPTAEAFF. The CDR3 region has the DNA TGCGCCAGCAGCTTGGATCCGACAGCTGAAGCTTTCTTT. The chain links TRBV5-1 to TRBJ1-1; D possibly corresponds to TRBD1 (5 bases). Germline V gene sequence: CDR1 SGHRS, CDR2 YFSETQ. This CDR3 has 13 amino acids. Trimming stripped 0 bases from V and 6 bases from J, with 9 bases between.

This clonotype was detected a few times. The chain carries TRBV4-1 and TRBJ2-7, with a possible D match to TRBD2 (5 bases). CDR1 and CDR2 (germline): MGHRA, YSYEKL. Between the trimmed V and J ends, which lost 3 bases and 0 bases, there was a span of 15 bases. The length of the CDR3 is 16 residues. The CDR3 DNA is TGCGCCAGCAGCCATGACCGGGATTCCTTCTCCTACGAGCAGTACTTC. Its translation is CASSHDRDSFSYEQYF.

There are a few counts of this clonotype. The chain employs TRBV25-1 and TRBJ2-5; D gene uncertain. Germline V gene lookup returns CDR1 MGHDK and CDR2 SYGVNS. Trimming removed 2 bases at V and 1 base at J, with 8 bases between. CDR3 size: 14 residues. CDR3 in amino acids: CASSEAQSQETQYF. In DNA, the CDR3 is TGTGCCAGCAGTGAAGCGCAGTCCCAAGAGACCCAGTACTTC.

At least ten counts were recorded for this clonotype. V gene TRBV4-1 combines with J gene TRBJ2-1, with TRBD2 identical over 10 bases. Germline V gene lookup returns CDR1 MGHRA and CDR2 YSYEKL. This CDR3 is built from 17 residues. Germline trimming cut 4 bases from V and 6 bases from J; bases unmatched to any gene: 12. In nucleotides, the CDR3 is TGCGCCAGCAGCCCATACTTAGCGGGGGGACGGGGCAATGAGCAGTTCTTC. It specifies CASSPYLAGGRGNEQFF.

There are many counts of this clonotype. The chain links TRBV5-8 to TRBJ1-5; 12 bases are a match to TRBD1. Per the germline V gene, CDR1 is SGHTS and CDR2 is YDEGEE. The CDR3 consists of 15 residues. Trimming cost V 6 bases and J 8 bases; bases outside gene matches: 9. The CDR3 DNA sequence: TGTGCCAGCAATCGGGACAGGGGGCGTTCGAAGCCCCAGCATTTT. Its protein is CASNRDRGRSKPQHF.

Only a few counts were recorded for this clonotype. The gene calls are TRBV7-8 and TRBJ1-6; 8 bases align to TRBD1. The CDR3 extends over 14 amino acids. Unmatched junction bases numbered 4, after V lost 6 bases and J lost 6 bases. In germline, CDR1 is SGHVS, CDR2 FQNEAQ. CDR3 nucleotides: TGTGCCAGCAGACGGACAGGGATTAATTCACCCCTCCACTTT. Protein: CASRRTGINSPLHF. Together with reference TRBV7-8 and TRBJ1-6, the CDR3 gives the full variable domain: GAGVSQSPRYKVAKRGQDVALRCDPISGHVSLFWYQQALGQGPEFLTYFQNEAQLDKSGLPSDRFFAERPEGSVSTLKIQRTQQEDSAVYLCASRRTGINSPLHFGNGTRLTVT.

This clonotype was observed a handful of times. This CDR3 is CASSPGDRGYNEQFF. The CDR3 coding sequence is TGTGCCAGCTCACCAGGGGACAGGGGGTACAATGAGCAGTTCTTC. V and J are TRBV18 and TRBJ2-1, with 11 bases matching TRBD1. Germline CDR1 KGHSH, CDR2 LQKENI. The V and J ends lost 2 bases and 4 bases, in that order; junction bases with no gene match: 1. The CDR3 contains 15 residues.

This clonotype has only a few counts. The V gene is TRBV7-9, the J gene TRBJ2-7; D remains unclear. CDR1 and CDR2 from the germline V gene are SEHNR and FQNEAQ (reference sequence). This CDR3 comprises 16 residues. Trimming removed 1 base from V and 2 bases from J, with 15 bases in between. The CDR3 sequence is CASSLEYESGPYEQYV. Written as DNA, the CDR3 is TGTGCCAGCAGCTTAGAATATGAATCAGGCCCCTACGAGCAGTACGTC.

The V call is TRBV18, the J call TRBJ2-1, with D possibly being TRBD2 (6 bases). The CDR3 spans 18 residues. The germline V and J ends were trimmed by 4 bases and 3 bases, with 22 bases remaining between them. Germline values: CDR1 KGHSH, CDR2 LQKENI. The CDR3 sequence: CASSRQPGGATNYNEQFF. CDR3 DNA sequence: TGTGCCAGCTCACGTCAACCTGGCGGGGCGACGAACTACAATGAGCAGTTCTTC.

In its sample, this clonotype was seen a few times. This sequence joins TRBV6-5 and TRBJ2-6; the D is unclear. The germline V gene encodes CDR1 MNHEY and CDR2 SVGAGI. V was clipped by 6 bases and J by 0 bases, with 15 bases between them. There are 17 residues in the CDR3. In DNA, the CDR3 is TGTGCCAGCAGCTTAGGAGCAGATTCCTCTGGGGCCAACGTCCTGACTTTC. It codes for CASSLGADSSGANVLTF.

The V gene is TRBV29-1, the J gene TRBJ2-7; the D gene is possibly TRBD1 (6 bases). V lost 3 bases and J lost 5, with 14 bases in between. The V gene's germline CDR1 is SQVTM and CDR2 ANQGSEA. The CDR3 is made up of 13 amino acids. The CDR3 DNA follows: TGCAGCGTTGACGGGCAGGGGAGTCACGAGCAGTACTTC. Residues: CSVDGQGSHEQYF.

This clonotype was seen ten or more times. The CDR3 region has the DNA TGCAGCGCCTCCTGGGCAACGGGGGAGACCCAGTACTTC. Translating gives CSASWATGETQYF. The rearrangement joins TRBV29-1 to TRBJ2-5; D may be TRBD2 (5 bases). CDR3 length: 13 amino acids. V gave up 7 bases and J gave up 5 bases, with 17 bases separating them. The germline V gene encodes CDR1 SQVTM and CDR2 ANQGSEA.

The gene calls are TRBV18 and TRBJ2-4; D is perhaps TRBD1 (6 bases). Germline lookup yields CDR1 KGHSH and CDR2 LQKENI. V was shortened by 2 bases and J by 5 bases, with 13 bases between the two germline ends. The CDR3 covers 15 residues. CDR3 in amino acids: CASSPATGRENIQYF. CDR3 bases: TGTGCCAGCTCACCAGCCACAGGGCGAGAAAACATTCAGTACTTC. Filled out from reference TRBV18 and TRBJ2-4, the complete variable domain reads NAGVMQNPRHLVRRRGQEARLRCSPMKGHSHVYWYRQLPEEGLKFMVYLQKENIIDESGMPKERFSAEFPKEGPSILRIQQVVRGDSAAYFCASSPATGRENIQYFGAGTRLSVL.

J is TRBJ2-7 and V is TRBV7-6; maybe TRBD2 (7 bases). V lost 1 base to trimming and J lost 0 bases, with 10 bases between them. Germline assignment: CDR1 SGHVS and CDR2 FNYEAQ. This CDR3 region has 15 residues. The chain's CDR3 is CASSLVAGASYEQYV. The DNA for the CDR3 is TGTGCCAGCAGCTTAGTTGCGGGGGCCTCCTACGAGCAGTACGTC.

In this sample, this clonotype turned up a few times. V usage is TRBV4-3 and J usage is TRBJ2-5, with a tentative D call TRBD2 (5 bases). Germline CDR1 LGHNA, CDR2 YSLEER. This CDR3 contains 14 residues. V lost 5 bases, J lost 4 bases, and 14 bases lay in between. CDR3 in amino acids: CASSRWRPSETQYF. CDR3 in DNA: TGCGCCAGCAGCAGATGGAGGCCCTCAGAGACCCAGTACTTC.

In this sample, this clonotype turned up a few times. The rearrangement uses TRBV5-1 and TRBJ2-6; tentative D call: TRBD1 (5 bases). V shed 3 bases and J shed 0 bases, with 16 bases lying between them. The CDR3 loop spans 18 amino acids. Germline CDR1 is SGHRS and CDR2 is YFSETQ. CDR3 DNA sequence: TGCGCCAGCAGCTCCCGCAGGGAAGATAACTCTGGGGCCAACGTCCTGACTTTC. Encoded protein: CASSSRREDNSGANVLTF.